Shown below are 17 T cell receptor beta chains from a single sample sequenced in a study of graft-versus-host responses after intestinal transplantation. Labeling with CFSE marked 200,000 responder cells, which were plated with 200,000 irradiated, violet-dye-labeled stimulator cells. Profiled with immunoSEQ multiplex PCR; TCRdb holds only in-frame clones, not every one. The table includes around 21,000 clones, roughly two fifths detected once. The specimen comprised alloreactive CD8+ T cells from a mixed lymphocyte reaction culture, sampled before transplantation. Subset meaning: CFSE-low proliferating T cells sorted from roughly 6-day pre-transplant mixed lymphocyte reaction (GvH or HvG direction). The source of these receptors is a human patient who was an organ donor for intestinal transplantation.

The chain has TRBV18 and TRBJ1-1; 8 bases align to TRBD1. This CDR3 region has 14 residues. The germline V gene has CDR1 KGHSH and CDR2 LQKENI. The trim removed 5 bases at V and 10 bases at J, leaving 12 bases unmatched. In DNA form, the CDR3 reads TGTGCCAGCTCAAAGTGGACAGGGAGGGATCTAGCTTTCTTT. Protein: CASSKWTGRDLAFF.

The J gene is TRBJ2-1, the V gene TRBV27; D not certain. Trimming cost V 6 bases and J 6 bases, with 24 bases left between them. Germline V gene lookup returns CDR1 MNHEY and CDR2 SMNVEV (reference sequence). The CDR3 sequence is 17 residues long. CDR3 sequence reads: CASRQSGWGYLLNEQFF. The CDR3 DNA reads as TGTGCCAGCAGACAGTCCGGGTGGGGTTATCTTCTCAATGAGCAGTTCTTC.

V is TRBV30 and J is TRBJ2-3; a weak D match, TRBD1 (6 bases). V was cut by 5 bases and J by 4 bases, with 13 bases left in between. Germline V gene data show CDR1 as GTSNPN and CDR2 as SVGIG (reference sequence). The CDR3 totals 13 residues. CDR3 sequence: CAWSQGMPDTQYF. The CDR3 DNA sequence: TGTGCCTGGTCCCAGGGGATGCCAGATACGCAGTATTTT. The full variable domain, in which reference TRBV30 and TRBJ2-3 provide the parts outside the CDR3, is SQTIHQWPATLVQPVGSPLSLECTVEGTSNPNLYWYRQAAGRGLQLLFYSVGIGQISSEVPQNLSASRPQDRQFILSSKKLLLSDSGFYLCAWSQGMPDTQYFGPGTRLTVL.

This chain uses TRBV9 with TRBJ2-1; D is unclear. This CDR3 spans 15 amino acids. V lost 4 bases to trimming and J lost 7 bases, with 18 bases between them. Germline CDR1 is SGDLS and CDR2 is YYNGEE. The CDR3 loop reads CASSPTTTSENEQFF. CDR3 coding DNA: TGTGCCAGCAGCCCAACTACCACGTCTGAGAATGAGCAGTTCTTC. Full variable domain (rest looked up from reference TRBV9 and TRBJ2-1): DSGVTQTPKHLITATGQRVTLRCSPRSGDLSVYWYQQSLDQGLQFLIQYYNGEERAKGNILERFSAQQFPDLHSELNLSSLELGDSALYFCASSPTTTSENEQFFGPGTRLTVL.

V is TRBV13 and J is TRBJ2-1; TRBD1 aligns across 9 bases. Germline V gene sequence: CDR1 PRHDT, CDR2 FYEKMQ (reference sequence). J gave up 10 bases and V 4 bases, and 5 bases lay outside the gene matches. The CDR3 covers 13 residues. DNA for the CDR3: TGTGCCAGCAGCTCCCGGGACAGGGACGAGCAGTTCTTC. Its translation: CASSSRDRDEQFF.

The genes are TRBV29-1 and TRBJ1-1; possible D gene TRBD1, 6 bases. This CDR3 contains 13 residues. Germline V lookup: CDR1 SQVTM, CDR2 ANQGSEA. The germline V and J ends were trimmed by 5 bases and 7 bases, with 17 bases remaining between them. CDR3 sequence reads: CSVNNGQRLEAFF. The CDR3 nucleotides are TGCAGCGTTAATAACGGACAGCGGCTTGAAGCTTTCTTT.

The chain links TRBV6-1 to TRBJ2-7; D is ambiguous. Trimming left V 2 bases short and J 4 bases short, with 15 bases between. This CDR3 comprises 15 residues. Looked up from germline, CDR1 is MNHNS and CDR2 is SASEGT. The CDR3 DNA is TGTGCCAGCAGTGAATGGGTGGGTGGCGCATACGAGCAGTACTTC. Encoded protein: CASSEWVGGAYEQYF.

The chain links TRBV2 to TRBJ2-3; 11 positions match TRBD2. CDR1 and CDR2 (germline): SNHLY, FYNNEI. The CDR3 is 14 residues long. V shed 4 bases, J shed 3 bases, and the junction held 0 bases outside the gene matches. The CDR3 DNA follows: TGTGCCAGCAGTGGACTAGCGGGAACAGATACGCAGTATTTT. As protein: CASSGLAGTDTQYF.

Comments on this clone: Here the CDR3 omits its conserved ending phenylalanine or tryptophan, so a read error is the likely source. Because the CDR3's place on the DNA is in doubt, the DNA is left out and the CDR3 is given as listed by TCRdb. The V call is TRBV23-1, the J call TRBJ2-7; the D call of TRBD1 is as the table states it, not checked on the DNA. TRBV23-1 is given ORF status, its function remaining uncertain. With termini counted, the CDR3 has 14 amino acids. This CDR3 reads CASSQSPTGTGTLR.

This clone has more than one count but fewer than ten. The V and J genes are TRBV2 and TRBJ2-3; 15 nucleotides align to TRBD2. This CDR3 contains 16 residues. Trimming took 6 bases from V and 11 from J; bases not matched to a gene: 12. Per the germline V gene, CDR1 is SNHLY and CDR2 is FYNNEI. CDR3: CASRDPGLAGGDWQYF. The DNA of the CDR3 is TGTGCCAGCAGAGATCCGGGACTAGCGGGAGGCGATTGGCAGTATTTT.

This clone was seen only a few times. CDR3 sequence (DNA): TGTGCCAGCAGCTTCCTCCGGACTAGCGGGTTCCTAAATGAGCAGTTCTTC. The encoded protein is CASSFLRTSGFLNEQFF. The chain links TRBV7-9 to TRBJ2-1, with 11 bases fitting TRBD2. The junction had 11 bases not matched to a gene; V was cut back by 3 bases and J by 7 bases. CDR1 and CDR2 (germline): SEHNR, FQNEAQ (reference sequence). CDR3 length equals 17 residues.

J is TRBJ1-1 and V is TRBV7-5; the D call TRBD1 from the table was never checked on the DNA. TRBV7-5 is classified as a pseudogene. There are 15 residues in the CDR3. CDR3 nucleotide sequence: TGTGCCAGACCATACATGTGGGGACATGCATCTGGCGATTTCTTT. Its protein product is CARPYMWGHASGDFF.

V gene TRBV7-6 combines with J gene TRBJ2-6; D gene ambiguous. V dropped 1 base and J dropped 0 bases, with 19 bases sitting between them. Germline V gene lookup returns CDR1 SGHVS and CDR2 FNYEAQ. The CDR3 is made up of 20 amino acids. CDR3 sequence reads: CASSLDSHRPHGSGANVLTF. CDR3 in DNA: TGTGCCAGCAGCTTAGATTCTCACAGACCCCACGGCTCTGGGGCCAACGTCCTGACTTTC.

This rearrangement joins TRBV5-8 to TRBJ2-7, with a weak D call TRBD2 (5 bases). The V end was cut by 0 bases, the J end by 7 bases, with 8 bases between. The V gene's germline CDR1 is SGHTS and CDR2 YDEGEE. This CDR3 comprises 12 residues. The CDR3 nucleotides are TGTGCCAGCAGCTTGGGGACGGGGGAGCAGTACTTC. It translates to CASSLGTGEQYF.

The DNA for the CDR3 is TGTGCCAGCAGCTTGATTGGGGACAGGGGACTCTACGAGCAGTACTTC. Protein: CASSLIGDRGLYEQYF. The chain uses TRBV5-6 and TRBJ2-7; TRBD1 matches 10 bases. The CDR3 has 16 amino acids. Germline CDR1 is SGHDT and CDR2 is YYEEEE. The V and J ends lost 1 base and 3 bases, in that order; junction bases with no gene match: 7.

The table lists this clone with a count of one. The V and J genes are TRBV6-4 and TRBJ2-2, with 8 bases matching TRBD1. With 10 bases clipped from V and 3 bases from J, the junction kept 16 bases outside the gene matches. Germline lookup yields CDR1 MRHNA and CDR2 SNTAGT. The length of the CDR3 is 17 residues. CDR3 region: CATNDGQGRRDTGELFF. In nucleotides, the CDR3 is TGTGCCACCAACGACGGACAGGGCCGAAGGGACACCGGGGAGCTGTTTTTT.

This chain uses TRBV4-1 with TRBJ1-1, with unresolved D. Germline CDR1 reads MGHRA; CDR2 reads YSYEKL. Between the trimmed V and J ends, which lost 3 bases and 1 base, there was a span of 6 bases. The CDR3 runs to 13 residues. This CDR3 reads CASSQGPNTEAFF. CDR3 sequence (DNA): TGCGCCAGCAGCCAGGGTCCGAACACTGAAGCTTTCTTT.